A selection of T cell receptor beta chains follows, all from one sample in a study of T cell changes during pregnancy in multiple sclerosis. Here immunoSEQ multiplex PCR was the method, and the copy in TCRdb shows in-frame clones only, minus some. The repertoire holds about 50,000 clones, with 85% to 95% as singletons. Material: CD4+ T cells from peripheral blood mononuclear cells, obtained before pregnancy. The receptors originated from a female donor with multiple sclerosis, enrolled in a pregnancy study. Each CDR3 is given with its conserved first and last residue. A D gene is named only where the DNA matches it firmly. Expanded clones are given a class, and other clones once, few, many or no size at all.

V	size	D	J	DNA	CDR3
TRBV7-2	NA	TRBD2	TRBJ2-1	TGTGCCAGCAGCTTAGCGAGCGGGAGGTACAATGAGCAGTTCTTC	CASSLASGRYNEQFF
TRBV27	NA	TRBD1	TRBJ1-2	TGTGCCAGCAGTTATACACCGGGACAGGGGACTGGCTACACCTTC	CASSYTPGQGTGYTF
TRBV5-4	once	NA	TRBJ2-7	TGTGCCAGCAGCATTGACACACCCTACGAGCAGTACTTC	CASSIDTPYEQYF
TRBV19	NA	TRBD1	TRBJ2-1	TGTGCCAGTAGTAACACAGGGGTAAATGAGCAGTTCTTC	CASSNTGVNEQFF
TRBV19	NA	NA	TRBJ2-1	TGTGCCAGTAGTATCCTGGGCTATGGTGAGCAGTTCTTC	CASSILGYGEQFF
TRBV11-2	once	NA	TRBJ1-1	TGTGCCAGCAGCTTTCTGGGCAGGAACACTGAAGCTTTCTTT	CASSFLGRNTEAFF
TRBV7-8	NA	TRBD2	TRBJ2-5	TGTGCCAGCAGCTTACAGCGGGGGAGACAAGAGACCCAGTACTTC	CASSLQRGRQETQYF
TRBV11-1	NA	TRBD2	TRBJ2-1	TGTGCCAGCAGCTTGGGGGGGCTAGCGGGATCCTTCTCCTACAATGAGCAGTTCTTC	CASSLGGLAGSFSYNEQFF
TRBV6-1	NA	TRBD1	TRBJ2-2	TGTGCCAGCACTGGACAGGGGGCCACCGGGGAGCTGTTTTTT	CASTGQGATGELFF
TRBV5-1	NA	NA	TRBJ2-6	TGCGCCAGCAGTTATTATGCTGGGGCCAACGTCCTGACTTTC	CASSYYAGANVLTF
TRBV5-4	NA	TRBD1	TRBJ1-2	TGTGCCAGCAGCTCGACAGGGGCGGTTGGCTACACCTTC	CASSSTGAVGYTF
TRBV4-1	NA	NA	TRBJ1-5	TGCGCCAGCAGCCAACTAACAGAGGGCCTGAATCAGCCCCAGCATTTT	CASSQLTEGLNQPQHF
TRBV7-2	NA	TRBD1	TRBJ1-2	TGTGCCAGCAGCGGCCGGGACAGAGCTAACTATGGCTACACCTTC	CASSGRDRANYGYTF
TRBV2	NA	TRBD1	TRBJ2-1	TGTGCCAGCAGTGCACCTCCACAGGGGAGTGAGCAGTTCTTC	CASSAPPQGSEQFF
TRBV4-2	NA	NA	TRBJ2-3	TGTGCCAGCAGCGAAATAATCGTTACAGGGAGCACAGATACGCAGTATTTT	CASSEIIVTGSTDTQYF
TRBV5-1	NA	NA	TRBJ1-1	TGCGCCAGCAGCTTGGCCGGATTGGCAGGGGCGAGCACTGAAGCTTTCTTT	CASSLAGLAGASTEAFF